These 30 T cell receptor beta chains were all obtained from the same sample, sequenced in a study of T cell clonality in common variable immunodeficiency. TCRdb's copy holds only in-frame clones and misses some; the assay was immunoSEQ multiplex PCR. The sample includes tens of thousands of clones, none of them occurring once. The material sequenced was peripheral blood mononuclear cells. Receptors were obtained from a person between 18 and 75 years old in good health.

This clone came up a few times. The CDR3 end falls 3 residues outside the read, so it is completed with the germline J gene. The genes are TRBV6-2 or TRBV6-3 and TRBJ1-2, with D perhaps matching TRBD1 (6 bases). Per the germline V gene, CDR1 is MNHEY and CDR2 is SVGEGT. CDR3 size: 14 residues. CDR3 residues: CASAEIAGGYDYTF. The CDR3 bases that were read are TGTGCCAGCGCTGAGATAGCGGGGGGCTACGAC.

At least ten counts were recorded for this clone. The CDR3 sequence: CASSHGGPVYNEQFF. Partial CDR3 DNA: TGTGCCAGCAGCCACGGAGGGCCCGTATACAATGAG. The chain couples TRBV5-4 to TRBJ2-1; D possibly corresponds to TRBD2 (6 bases). The sequence runs out 3 residues before the end of the CDR3; the remainder is reconstructed from the germline J gene. This CDR3 is 15 amino acids long. V was shortened by 4 bases and J by 4 bases, with 15 bases between the two germline ends. Per the germline V gene, CDR1 is SGHNT and CDR2 is YYREEE (reference sequence).

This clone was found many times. CDR3 DNA, as far as it was read: TGTGCCTGGACGCAGGAAGGGGTTCGGACCTACAATGAG. Encoded protein: CAWTQEGVRTYNE. The full-length CDR3 reads as CAWTQEGVRTYNEQFF. This rearrangement joins TRBV30 to TRBJ2-1, with D maybe TRBD1 (5 bases). Sequencing ends 3 residues short of the CDR3 end; the germline J gene provides the rest. The CDR3 has 16 residues. The germline V and J ends were trimmed by 4 bases and 2 bases, with 18 bases remaining between them. From germline, CDR1 is GTSNPN and CDR2 SVGIG (reference sequence).

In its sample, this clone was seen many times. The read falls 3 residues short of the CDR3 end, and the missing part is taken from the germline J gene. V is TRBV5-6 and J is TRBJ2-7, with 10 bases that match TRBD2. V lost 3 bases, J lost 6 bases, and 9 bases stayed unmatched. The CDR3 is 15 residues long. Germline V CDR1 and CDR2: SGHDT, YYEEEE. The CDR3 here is CASSWRTSGPLEQYF. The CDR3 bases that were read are TGTGCCAGCAGCTGGAGGACTAGCGGACCTCTCGAG.

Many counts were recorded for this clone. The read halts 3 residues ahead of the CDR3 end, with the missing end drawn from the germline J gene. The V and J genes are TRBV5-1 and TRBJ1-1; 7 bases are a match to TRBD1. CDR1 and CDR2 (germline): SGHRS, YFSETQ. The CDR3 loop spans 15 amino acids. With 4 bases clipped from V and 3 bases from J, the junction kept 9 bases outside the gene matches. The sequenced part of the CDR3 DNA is TGCGCCAGCAGCCGGACAGGTGAGATTTACACTGAA. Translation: CASSRTGEIYTE. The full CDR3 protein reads CASSRTGEIYTEAFF. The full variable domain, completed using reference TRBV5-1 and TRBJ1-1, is KAGVTQTPRYLIKTRGQQVTLSCSPISGHRSVSWYQQTPGQGLQFLFEYFSETQRNKGNFPGRFSGRQFSNSRSEMNVSTLELGDSALYLCASSRTGEIYTEAFFGQGTRLTVV.

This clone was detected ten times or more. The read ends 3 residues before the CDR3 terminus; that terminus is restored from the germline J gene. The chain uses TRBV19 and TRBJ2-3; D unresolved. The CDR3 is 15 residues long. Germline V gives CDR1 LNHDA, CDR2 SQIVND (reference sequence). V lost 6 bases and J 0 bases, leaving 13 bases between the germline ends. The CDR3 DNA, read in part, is TGTGCCAGTAGCTCCTTGGCCTCTAGCACAGATACG. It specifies CASSSLASSTDT. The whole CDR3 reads CASSSLASSTDTQYF.

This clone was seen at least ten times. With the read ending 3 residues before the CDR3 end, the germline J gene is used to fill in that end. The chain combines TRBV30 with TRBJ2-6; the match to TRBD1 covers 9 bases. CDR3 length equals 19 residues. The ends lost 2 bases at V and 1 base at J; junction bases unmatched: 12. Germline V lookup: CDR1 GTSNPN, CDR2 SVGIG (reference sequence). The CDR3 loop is CAWSPRTGQGSSGANVLTF. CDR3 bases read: TGTGCCTGGAGTCCTAGGACGGGACAGGGTTCTTCTGGGGCCAACGTC.

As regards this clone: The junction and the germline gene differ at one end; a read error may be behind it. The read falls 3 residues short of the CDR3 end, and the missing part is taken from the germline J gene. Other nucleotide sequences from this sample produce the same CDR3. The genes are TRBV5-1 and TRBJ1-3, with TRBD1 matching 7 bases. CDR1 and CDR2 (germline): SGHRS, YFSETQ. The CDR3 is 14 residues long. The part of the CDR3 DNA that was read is TGCGCCAGCAGCTTTACAGGGGTAGGAAACACT. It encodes CASSFTGVGNT. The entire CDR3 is CASSFTGVGNTIYF.

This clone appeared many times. The chain's CDR3 is CASSPRTGEETQYF. The covered CDR3 bases are TGTGCCAGCAGCCCACGGACAGGCGAGGAGACC. This chain links TRBV13 with TRBJ2-5, with 7 bases that match TRBD1. The read comes to an end 3 residues before the CDR3 does, leaving the germline J gene to fill in the end. CDR1 is PRHDT and CDR2 is FYEKMQ in the germline V gene (reference sequence). V was pared by 5 bases and J by 5 bases, with 8 bases of the junction left unmatched. The CDR3 loop spans 14 amino acids.

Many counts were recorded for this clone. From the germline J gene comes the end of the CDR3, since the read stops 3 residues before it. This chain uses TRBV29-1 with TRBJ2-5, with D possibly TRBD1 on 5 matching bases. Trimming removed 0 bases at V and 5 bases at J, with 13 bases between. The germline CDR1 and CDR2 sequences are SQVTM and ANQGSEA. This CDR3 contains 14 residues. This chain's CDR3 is CSVEDRARVETQYF. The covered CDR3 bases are TGCAGCGTTGAAGATCGCGCCAGGGTGGAGACC.

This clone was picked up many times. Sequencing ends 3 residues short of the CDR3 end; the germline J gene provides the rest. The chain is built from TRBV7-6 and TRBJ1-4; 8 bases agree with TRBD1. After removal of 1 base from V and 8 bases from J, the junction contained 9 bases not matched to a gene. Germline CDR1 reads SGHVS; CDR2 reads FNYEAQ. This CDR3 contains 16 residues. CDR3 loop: CASSLGLAGGREKLFF. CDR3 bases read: TGTGCCAGCAGCTTAGGGTTGGCAGGGGGCCGAGAAAAA. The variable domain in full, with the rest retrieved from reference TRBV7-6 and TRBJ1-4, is GAGVSQSPRYKVTKRGQDVALRCDPISGHVSLYWYRQALGQGPEFLTYFNYEAQQDKSGLPNDRFSAERPEGSISTLTIQRTEQRDSAMYRCASSLGLAGGREKLFFGSGTQLSVL.

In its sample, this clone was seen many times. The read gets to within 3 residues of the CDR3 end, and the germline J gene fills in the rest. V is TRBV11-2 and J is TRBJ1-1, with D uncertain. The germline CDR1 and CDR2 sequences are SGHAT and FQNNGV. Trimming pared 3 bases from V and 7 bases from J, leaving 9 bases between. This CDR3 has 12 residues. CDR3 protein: CASSFRTFEAFF. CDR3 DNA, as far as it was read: TGTGCCAGCAGCTTCAGAACATTTGAA.

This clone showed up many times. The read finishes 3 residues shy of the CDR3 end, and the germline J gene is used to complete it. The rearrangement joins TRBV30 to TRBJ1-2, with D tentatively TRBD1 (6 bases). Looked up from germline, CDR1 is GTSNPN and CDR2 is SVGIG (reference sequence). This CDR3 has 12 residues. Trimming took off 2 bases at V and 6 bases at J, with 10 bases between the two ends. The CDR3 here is CAWSRDTDGYTF. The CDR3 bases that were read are TGTGCCTGGAGTAGGGACACGGATGGC.

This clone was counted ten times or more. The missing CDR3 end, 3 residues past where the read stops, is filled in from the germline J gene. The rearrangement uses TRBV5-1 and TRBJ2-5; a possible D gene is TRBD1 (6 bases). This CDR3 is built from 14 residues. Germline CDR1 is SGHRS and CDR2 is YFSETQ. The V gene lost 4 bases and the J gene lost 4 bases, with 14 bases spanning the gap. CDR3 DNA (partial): TGCGCCAGCAGCCGCGAGGGCAGGGGAGAGACC. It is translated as CASSREGRGET. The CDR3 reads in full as CASSREGRGETQYF.

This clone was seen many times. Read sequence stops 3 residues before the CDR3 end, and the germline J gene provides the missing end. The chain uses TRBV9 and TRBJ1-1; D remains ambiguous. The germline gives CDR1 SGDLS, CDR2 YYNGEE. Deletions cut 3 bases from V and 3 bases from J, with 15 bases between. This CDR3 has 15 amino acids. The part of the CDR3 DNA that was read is TGTGCCAGCAGCGCTGTAGAGGGTTTAGACACTGAA. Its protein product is CASSAVEGLDTE. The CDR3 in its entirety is CASSAVEGLDTEAFF. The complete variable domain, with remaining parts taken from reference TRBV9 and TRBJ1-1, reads DSGVTQTPKHLITATGQRVTLRCSPRSGDLSVYWYQQSLDQGLQFLIQYYNGEERAKGNILERFSAQQFPDLHSELNLSSLELGDSALYFCASSAVEGLDTEAFFGQGTRLTVV.

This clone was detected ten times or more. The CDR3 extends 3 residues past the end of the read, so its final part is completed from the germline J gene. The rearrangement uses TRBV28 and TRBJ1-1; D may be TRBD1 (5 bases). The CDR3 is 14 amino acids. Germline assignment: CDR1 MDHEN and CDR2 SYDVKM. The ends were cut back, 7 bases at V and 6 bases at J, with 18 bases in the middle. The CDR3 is CASTLRGDRAEAFF. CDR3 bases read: TGTGCCAGCACCCTCCGAGGGGATCGGGCTGAA.

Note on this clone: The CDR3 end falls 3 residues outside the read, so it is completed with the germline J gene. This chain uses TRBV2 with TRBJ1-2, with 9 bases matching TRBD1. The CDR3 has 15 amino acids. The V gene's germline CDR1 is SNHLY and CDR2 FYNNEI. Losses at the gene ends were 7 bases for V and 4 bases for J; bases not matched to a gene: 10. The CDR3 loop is CASTGTGWIGYGYTF. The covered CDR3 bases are TGTGCCAGCACTGGGACAGGGTGGATTGGCTATGGC.

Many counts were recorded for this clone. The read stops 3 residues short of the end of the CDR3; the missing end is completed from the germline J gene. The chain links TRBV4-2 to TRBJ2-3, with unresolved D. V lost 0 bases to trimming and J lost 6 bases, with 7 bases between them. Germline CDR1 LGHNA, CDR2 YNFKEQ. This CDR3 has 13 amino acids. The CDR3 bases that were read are TGTGCCAGCAGCCAAGACCGGGTTGATACG. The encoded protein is CASSQDRVDT. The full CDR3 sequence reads CASSQDRVDTQYF.

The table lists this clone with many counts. CDR3 residues: CSVEGLADYEQYF. Partial CDR3 DNA: TGCAGCGTTGAAGGGCTAGCGGACTACGAG. The rearrangement uses TRBV29-1 and TRBJ2-7; 7 bases line up with TRBD2. The CDR3 is cut off 3 residues early in the read; its end comes from the germline J gene. The CDR3 has 13 amino acids. Losses at the gene ends were 1 base for V and 3 bases for J; bases not matched to a gene: 3. Germline CDR1 is SQVTM and CDR2 is ANQGSEA.

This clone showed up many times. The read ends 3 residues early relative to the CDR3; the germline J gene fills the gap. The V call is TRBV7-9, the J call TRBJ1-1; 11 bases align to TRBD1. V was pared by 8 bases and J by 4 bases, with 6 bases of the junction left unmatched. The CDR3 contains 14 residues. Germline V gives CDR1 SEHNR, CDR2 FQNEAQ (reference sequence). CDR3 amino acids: CASGSGTGGTEAFF. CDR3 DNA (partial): TGTGCCAGCGGATCCGGGACAGGGGGCACTGAA.

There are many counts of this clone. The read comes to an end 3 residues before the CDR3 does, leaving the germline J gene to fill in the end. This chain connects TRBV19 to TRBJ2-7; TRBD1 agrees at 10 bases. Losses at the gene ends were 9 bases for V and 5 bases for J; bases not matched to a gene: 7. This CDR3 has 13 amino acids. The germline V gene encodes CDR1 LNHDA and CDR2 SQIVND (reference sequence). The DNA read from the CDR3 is TGTGCCAGCAGTCCCGGGACAGGGGACGAG. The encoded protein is CASSPGTGDE. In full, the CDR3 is CASSPGTGDEQYF. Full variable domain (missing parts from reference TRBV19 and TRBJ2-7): DGGITQSPKYLFRKEGQNVTLSCEQNLNHDAMYWYRQDPGQGLRLIYYSQIVNDFQKGDIAEGYSVSREKKESFPLTVTSAQKNPTAFYLCASSPGTGDEQYFGPGTRLTVT.

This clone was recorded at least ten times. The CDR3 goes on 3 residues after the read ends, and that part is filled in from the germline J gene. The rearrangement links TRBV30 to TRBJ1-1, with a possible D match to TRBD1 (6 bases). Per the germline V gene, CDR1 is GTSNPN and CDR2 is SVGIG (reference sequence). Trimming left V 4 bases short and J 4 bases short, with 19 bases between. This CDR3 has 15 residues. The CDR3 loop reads CAWTSPGHLGTEAFF. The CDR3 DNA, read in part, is TGTGCCTGGACCAGTCCGGGACACCTAGGCACTGAA.

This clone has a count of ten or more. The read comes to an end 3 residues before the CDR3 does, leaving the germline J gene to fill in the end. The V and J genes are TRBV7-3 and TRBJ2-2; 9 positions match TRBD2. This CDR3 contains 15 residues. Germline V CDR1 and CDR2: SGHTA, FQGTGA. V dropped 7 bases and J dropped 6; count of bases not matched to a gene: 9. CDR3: CASTLAGGPSGELFF. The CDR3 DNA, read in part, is TGTGCCAGCACCTTGGCGGGAGGGCCATCCGGGGAG.

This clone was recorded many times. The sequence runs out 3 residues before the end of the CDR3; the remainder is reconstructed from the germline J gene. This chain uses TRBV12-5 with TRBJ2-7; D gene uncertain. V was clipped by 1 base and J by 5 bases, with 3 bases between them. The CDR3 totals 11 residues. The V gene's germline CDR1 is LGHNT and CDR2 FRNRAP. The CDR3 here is CASGLDNEQYF. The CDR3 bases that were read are TGTGCTAGTGGTTTGGACAACGAG.

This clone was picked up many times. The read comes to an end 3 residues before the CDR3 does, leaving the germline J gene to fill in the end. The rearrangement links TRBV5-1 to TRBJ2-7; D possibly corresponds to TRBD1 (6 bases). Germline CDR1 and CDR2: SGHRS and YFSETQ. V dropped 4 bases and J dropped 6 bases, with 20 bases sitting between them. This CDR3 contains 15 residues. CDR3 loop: CASSHESGTLREQYF. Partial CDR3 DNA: TGCGCCAGCAGCCATGAGTCCGGGACACTACGCGAG.

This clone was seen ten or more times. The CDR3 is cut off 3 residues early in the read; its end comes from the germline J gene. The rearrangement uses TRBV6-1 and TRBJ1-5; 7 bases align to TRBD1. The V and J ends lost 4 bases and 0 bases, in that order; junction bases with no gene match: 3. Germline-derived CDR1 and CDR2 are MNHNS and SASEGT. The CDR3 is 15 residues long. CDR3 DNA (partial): TGTGCCAGCAGTGTGCACAGGGGTAGCAATCAGCCC. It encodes CASSVHRGSNQP. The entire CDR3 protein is CASSVHRGSNQPQHF.

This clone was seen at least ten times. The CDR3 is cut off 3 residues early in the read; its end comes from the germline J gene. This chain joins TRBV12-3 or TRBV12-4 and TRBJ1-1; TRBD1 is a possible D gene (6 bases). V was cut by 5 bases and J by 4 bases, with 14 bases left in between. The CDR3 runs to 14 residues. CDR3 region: CASSLQGGGTEAFF. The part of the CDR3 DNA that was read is TGTGCCAGCAGTCTACAGGGCGGCGGCACTGAA.

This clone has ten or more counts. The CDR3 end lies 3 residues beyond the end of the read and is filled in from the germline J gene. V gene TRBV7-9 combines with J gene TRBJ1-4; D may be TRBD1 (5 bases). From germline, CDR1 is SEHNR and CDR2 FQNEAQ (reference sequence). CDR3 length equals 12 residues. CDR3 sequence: CASSGAGSKLFF. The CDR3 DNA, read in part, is TGTGCCAGCAGCGGGGCAGGTTCGAAA.

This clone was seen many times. The CDR3 reads CSARLTSGVEDTQYF. Partial CDR3 DNA: TGCAGTGCTAGGTTGACTAGCGGGGTCGAAGATACG. V usage is TRBV20-1 and J usage is TRBJ2-3; TRBD2 agrees at 11 bases. The read gets to within 3 residues of the CDR3 end, and the germline J gene fills in the rest. The CDR3 is made up of 15 amino acids. Germline V gene data show CDR1 as DFQATT and CDR2 as SNEGSKA (reference sequence). After removal of 3 bases from V and 5 bases from J, the junction contained 7 bases not matched to a gene.

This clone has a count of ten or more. The CDR3 is CASRPDSNQPQHF. The CDR3 bases that were read are TGTGCCAGCAGACCCGACAGTAATCAGCCC. The rearrangement uses TRBV7-2 and TRBJ1-5; a weak D match, TRBD1 (5 bases). The CDR3 end falls 3 residues outside the read, so it is completed with the germline J gene. V was trimmed by 6 bases and J by 4 bases, leaving 10 bases between them. The CDR3 length is 13 residues. The germline V gene has CDR1 SGHTA and CDR2 FQGNSA.